The rows below give T cell receptor beta chains drawn from one sample of a study of T cell clones after liver transplantation. The assay was immunoSEQ multiplex PCR, and TCRdb's table has in-frame clones only and misses some. This sample has tens of thousands of clones, with 65% to 75% found just once. Specimen: CD4+ T cells from blood, collected before liver transplant. The source of these receptors is a human donor who received a liver transplant. CDR3s include the opening cysteine and the closing phenylalanine or tryptophan. The D gene is left open where the match is weak. For some rows the clone size is stated as once, few or many, or as a class when expanded; others skip it.

>-|TRBV28|-|TRBJ2-2
CASQGRNTGELFF
TGTGCCAGCCAGGGTAGGAACACCGGGGAGCTGTTTTTT
>-|TRBV6-1|-|TRBJ1-1
CASNRRGGTEAFF
TGTGCCAGCAATCGACGAGGGGGCACTGAAGCTTTCTTT
>-|TRBV5-1|TRBD2|TRBJ2-3
CASSSGPSRGGSTDTQYF
TGCGCCAGCAGCTCGGGCCCCTCGCGGGGGGGGAGCACAGATACGCAGTATTTT
>-|TRBV2|-|TRBJ2-6
CASSLTGRGANVLTF
TGTGCCAGCAGTCTCACAGGGCGTGGGGCCAACGTCCTGACTTTC
>-|TRBV25-1|-|TRBJ1-1
CASSDWAPEAFF
TGTGCCAGCAGTGATTGGGCTCCTGAAGCTTTCTTT
>-|TRBV6-5|-|TRBJ2-5
CASTGLGEETQYF
TGTGCCAGCACGGGCTTAGGGGAAGAGACCCAGTACTTC
>few|TRBV5-1|TRBD1|TRBJ1-6
CASSLAGGGANSPLHF
TGCGCCAGCAGCTTGGCCGGAGGGGGCGCGAATTCACCCCTCCACTTT
>-|TRBV10-3|-|TRBJ1-4
CAISGGGTNEKLFF
TGTGCCATCAGTGGGGGGGGTACTAATGAAAAACTGTTTTTT
>-|TRBV11-2|TRBD1|TRBJ2-7
CASSSYSGTGEYEQYF
TGTGCCAGCAGCTCATACTCCGGGACAGGGGAGTACGAGCAGTACTTC
>-|TRBV6-1|-|TRBJ1-5
CASSDLVTGQPQHF
TGTGCCAGCAGTGACTTAGTAACGGGTCAGCCCCAGCATTTT
>-|TRBV7-9|TRBD2|TRBJ2-1
CASSSSGGQSSYNEQFF
TGTGCCAGCAGTTCTAGCGGGGGACAGAGCTCCTACAATGAGCAGTTCTTC
>-|TRBV6-1|-|TRBJ1-2
CASSEAVRSWTF
TGTGCCAGCAGTGAAGCGGTCAGGTCCTGGACCTTC
>-|TRBV27|TRBD2|TRBJ2-1
CASSPGLAGENEQFF
TGTGCCAGCAGTCCGGGACTAGCGGGGGAGAATGAGCAGTTCTTC
>-|TRBV2|-|TRBJ2-1
CARSYGGTEQFF
TGTGCCAGATCCTACGGAGGGACTGAGCAGTTCTTC
>-|TRBV9|-|TRBJ1-4
CASSAVSLGEKLFF
TGTGCCAGCAGCGCAGTCTCTTTGGGCGAAAAACTGTTTTTT
>few|TRBV2|-|TRBJ2-7
CASTRTGYEQYF
TGTGCCAGCACTCGAACAGGTTACGAGCAGTACTTC
>-|TRBV14|TRBD2|TRBJ2-5
CASSRGLAGDQETQYF
TGTGCCAGCAGCCGAGGACTAGCGGGGGACCAAGAGACCCAGTACTTC
>-|TRBV2|-|TRBJ1-5
CASSNDRNQPQHF
TGTGCCAGCAGTAACGACAGGAATCAGCCCCAGCATTTT
>-|TRBV28|-|TRBJ1-2
CASSLVGAGRIRRDGYTF
TGTGCCAGCAGTTTAGTGGGGGCAGGTCGGATTCGTAGGGATGGCTACACCTTC
>once|TRBV7-6|TRBD1|TRBJ1-4
CASSPGQDRKLFF
TGTGCCAGCAGCCCCGGACAGGACCGAAAACTGTTTTTT
>-|TRBV13|TRBD2|TRBJ2-3
CASSSTSGGAGRADTQYF
TGTGCCAGCAGCTCGACTAGCGGGGGGGCGGGAAGGGCAGATACGCAGTATTTT
>-|TRBV16|TRBD1|TRBJ1-1
CASSQSRGTGTGVW
TGTGCCAGCAGCCAATCGAGGGGCACCGGGACAGGGGTTTGG
>-|TRBV2|TRBD2|TRBJ2-4
CASSSLSGGYKNIQYF
TGTGCCAGCAGTTCCCTTAGCGGGGGGTACAAAAACATTCAGTACTTC
>-|TRBV28|-|TRBJ2-1
CASSPRLTEQFF
TGTGCCAGCAGTCCCAGACTAACGGAGCAGTTCTTC
>-|TRBV2|-|TRBJ1-4
CASTTAENRAATNEKLFF
TGTGCCAGCACGACGGCGGAAAACAGGGCCGCAACTAATGAAAAACTGTTTTTT
>-|TRBV6-5|TRBD1|TRBJ1-2
CASSTGGAGYGYTF
TGTGCCAGCAGTACAGGGGGCGCCGGGTATGGCTACACCTTC
>-|TRBV18|-|TRBJ2-1
CASSPDLQDNEQFF
TGTGCCAGCTCACCAGACTTACAGGACAATGAGCAGTTCTTC
>-|TRBV11-2|-|TRBJ1-1
CASSSRGDTEAFF
TGTGCCAGCAGCTCCAGGGGTGACACTGAAGCTTTCTTT
>-|TRBV9|-|TRBJ1-1
CASSVYGGKDTEAFF
TGTGCCAGCAGCGTATACGGAGGGAAGGACACTGAAGCTTTCTTT
>-|TRBV4-1|-|TRBJ2-3
CASSQEGGVDTQYF
TGCGCCAGCAGCCAAGAAGGAGGGGTAGATACGCAGTATTTT
>-|TRBV27|TRBD1|TRBJ2-7
CASSLQGTGASYEQYF
TGTGCCAGCAGTTTACAGGGGACAGGGGCCTCCTACGAGCAGTACTTC
>-|TRBV19|-|TRBJ2-4
CASSIVGRSKNIQYF
TGTGCCAGTAGTATAGTAGGGAGGAGCAAAAACATTCAGTACTTC
>-|TRBV6-1|-|TRBJ1-1
CASLTRNTEAFF
TGTGCCAGCCTTACAAGGAACACTGAAGCTTTCTTT
>-|TRBV30|-|TRBJ2-1
CAWSPPMAGRNKQFF
TGTGCCTGGAGTCCCCCAATGGCTGGTCGCAATAAGCAGTTCTTC
>-|TRBV5-6|TRBD2|TRBJ2-1
CASSPGTSGGVEQFF
TGTGCCAGCAGCCCCGGGACTAGCGGGGGGGTTGAGCAGTTCTTC
>few|TRBV7-3|-|TRBJ1-1
CASSEQGGTEAFF
TGTGCCAGCAGCGAGCAGGGAGGCACTGAAGCTTTCTTT
>-|TRBV4-2|-|TRBJ1-5
CASSPDAGGNQPQHF
TGTGCCAGCAGCCCCGATGCAGGCGGCAATCAGCCCCAGCATTTT
>-|TRBV28|-|TRBJ1-1
CASMDSLNTEAFF
TGTGCCAGTATGGACAGCCTGAACACTGAAGCTTTCTTT
>-|TRBV18|-|TRBJ2-7
CASSPPGSSWGEQYF
TGTGCCAGCTCACCCCCGGGTTCTAGCTGGGGCGAGCAGTACTTC
>-|TRBV28|-|TRBJ2-2
CASSLASGTGELFF
TGTGCCAGCAGTTTAGCCTCGGGTACCGGGGAGCTGTTTTTT
>-|TRBV28|-|TRBJ1-2
CASSGGRQPYGYTF
TGTGCCAGCAGCGGGGGGAGACAGCCCTATGGCTACACCTTC
>-|TRBV7-2|TRBD2|TRBJ2-5
CASSLRRGGGETQYF
TGTGCCAGCAGCTTGAGACGGGGGGGTGGAGAGACCCAGTACTTC
>-|TRBV7-6|-|TRBJ1-1
CASSVRGDSEAFF
TGTGCCAGCAGCGTTCGGGGGGACTCTGAAGCTTTCTTT
>few|TRBV7-2|-|TRBJ2-7
CASSGEYEQYF
TGTGCCAGCAGCGGAGAGTACGAGCAGTACTTC
>-|TRBV7-3|-|TRBJ2-1
CASSSRRVGGSYNEQFF
TGTGCCAGCAGCTCCCGGAGGGTGGGGGGCTCCTACAATGAGCAGTTCTTC
>-|TRBV9|-|TRBJ1-3
CASSVAGPGAIYF
TGTGCCAGCAGCGTAGCGGGTCCAGGGGCCATATATTTT
>once|TRBV19|TRBD1|TRBJ2-7
CASSGSGQGAYEQYF
TGTGCCAGTAGTGGTTCAGGACAGGGGGCCTACGAGCAGTACTTC
>-|TRBV11-1|TRBD2|TRBJ2-7
CASSLWSSGDSYEQYF
TGTGCCAGCAGCCTTTGGAGTAGCGGGGACTCCTACGAGCAGTACTTC